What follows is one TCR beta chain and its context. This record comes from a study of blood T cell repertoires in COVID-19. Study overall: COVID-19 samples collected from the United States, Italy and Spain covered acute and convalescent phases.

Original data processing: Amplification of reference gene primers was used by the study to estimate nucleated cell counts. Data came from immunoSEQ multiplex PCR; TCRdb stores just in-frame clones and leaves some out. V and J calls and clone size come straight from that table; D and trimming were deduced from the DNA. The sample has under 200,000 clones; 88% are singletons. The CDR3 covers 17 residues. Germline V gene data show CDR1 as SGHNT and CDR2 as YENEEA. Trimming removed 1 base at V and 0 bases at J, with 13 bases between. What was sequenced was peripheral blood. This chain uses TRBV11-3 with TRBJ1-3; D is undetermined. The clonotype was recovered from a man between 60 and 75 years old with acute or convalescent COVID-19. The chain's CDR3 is CASSLAVSGDSGNTIYF. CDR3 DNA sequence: TGTGCCAGCAGCTTAGCCGTCTCCGGGGACTCTGGAAACACCATATATTTT.